The next 23 T cell receptor beta chains were all read from a single sample in a study of cytomegalovirus exposure and HLA in healthy donors. PCR involved 60 Vbeta and 13 Jbeta primers. The assay was immunoSEQ multiplex PCR, and TCRdb's table has in-frame clones only and misses some. The sample consists of some 120,000 clones, approximately 10% of them appearing once. The sample taken for sequencing was PBMCs. The receptor set was obtained from a woman between 18 and 29 years old in good health and CMV-seropositive.

This clone was counted a few times. The chain carries TRBV2 and TRBJ1-2; weak D call: TRBD1 (5 bases). Germline CDR1 reads SNHLY; CDR2 reads FYNNEI. The CDR3 is 13 amino acids. V was shortened by 4 bases and J by 5 bases, with 11 bases between the two germline ends. The CDR3 DNA sequence: TGTGCCAGCAGTGGTACAGGCAGATATGGCTACACCTTC. Its translation: CASSGTGRYGYTF.

The genes are TRBV2 and TRBJ1-2; 9 nucleotides line up with TRBD1. CDR1 and CDR2 from the germline V gene are SNHLY and FYNNEI. The J segment lost 5 bases and the V segment lost 8 bases, leaving 0 bases of the junction unmatched. The CDR3 contains 11 residues. CDR3 DNA sequence: TGTGCCAGCGGACAGGGGTATGGCTACACCTTC. This encodes CASGQGYGYTF. Supplemented by reference TRBV2 and TRBJ1-2, the full variable domain reads EPEVTQTPSHQVTQMGQEVILRCVPISNHLYFYWYRQILGQKVEFLVSFYNNEISEKSEIFDDQFSVERPDGSNFTLKIRSTKLEDSAMYFCASGQGYGYTFGSGTRLTVV.

The chain joins TRBV5-1 to TRBJ1-1; 7 bases line up with TRBD1. CDR3 length: 15 residues. Germline V CDR1 and CDR2: SGHRS, YFSETQ. V shed 7 bases, J shed 2 bases, and the junction held 11 bases outside the gene matches. CDR3 DNA: TGCGCCAGCTCAGGGGCCAGGGGGTTAAACACTGAAGCTTTCTTT. This sequence encodes CASSGARGLNTEAFF.

J is TRBJ1-5 and V is TRBV4-1; 9 bases agree with TRBD1. There are 15 residues in the CDR3. Germline-derived CDR1 and CDR2 are MGHRA and YSYEKL. J was trimmed by 8 bases and V by 3 bases; bases with no gene match: 8. CDR3 protein: CASSQRQGDGKPQHF. For the CDR3, the DNA is TGCGCCAGCAGCCAGAGACAGGGGGATGGAAAGCCCCAGCATTTT.

V and J are TRBV7-9 and TRBJ2-7; TRBD2 matches at 9 bases. V shed 5 bases and J 3 bases; nucleotides not matched to a gene: 8. CDR1 and CDR2 from the germline V gene are SEHNR and FQNEAQ (reference sequence). This CDR3 has 15 amino acids. This CDR3 reads CASSTSETSGYEQYF. CDR3 DNA sequence: TGTGCCAGCAGCACATCCGAGACTAGCGGCTACGAGCAGTACTTC.

This chain links TRBV19 with TRBJ2-3; D possibly corresponds to TRBD1 (6 bases). The germline gives CDR1 LNHDA, CDR2 SQIVND (reference sequence). The CDR3 has 12 residues. V was trimmed by 7 bases and J by 1 base, leaving 6 bases between them. The DNA of the CDR3 is TGTGCCAGTACAGGGGGCACAGATACGCAGTATTTT. Its protein product is CASTGGTDTQYF.

V is TRBV6-5 and J is TRBJ2-7, with a tentative D call TRBD1 (5 bases). The V end was cut by 7 bases, the J end by 3 bases, with 13 bases between. There are 13 residues in the CDR3. Per germline, CDR1 MNHEY and CDR2 SVGAGI. This CDR3 is CASTRQGLYEQYF. The DNA of the CDR3 is TGTGCCAGCACCCGCCAGGGCCTCTACGAGCAGTACTTC.

The chain has TRBV19 and TRBJ1-5, with 10 bases matching TRBD1. The CDR3 is 19 residues long. Trimming at V came to 1 base and at J to 7 bases, leaving 16 bases not matched to a gene. Germline lookup yields CDR1 LNHDA and CDR2 SQIVND (reference sequence). The CDR3: CASSIVRGTGVKFGQPQHF. For the CDR3, the DNA is TGTGCCAGTAGTATAGTAAGAGGGACAGGGGTAAAATTCGGCCAGCCCCAGCATTTT.

The chain combines TRBV4-3 with TRBJ2-5, with 7 bases identical to TRBD1. Germline loops: CDR1 LGHNA, CDR2 YSLEER. The CDR3 runs to 17 residues. V shed 0 bases and J 3 bases; nucleotides not matched to a gene: 10. The CDR3 here is CASSQDVLGGREETQYF. CDR3 in DNA: TGCGCCAGCAGCCAAGATGTTTTAGGGGGCCGGGAAGAGACCCAGTACTTC.

There are a few counts of this clone. The chain combines TRBV20-1 with TRBJ2-7; possibly TRBD2 for D (5 bases). The germline V and J ends were trimmed by 3 bases and 4 bases, with 7 bases remaining between them. Germline V lookup: CDR1 DFQATT, CDR2 SNEGSKA (reference sequence). CDR3 length: 11 residues. CDR3 sequence (DNA): TGCAGTGCTAGTGAGGGATACGAGCAGTACTTC. Translation: CSASEGYEQYF.

This clone has only a few counts. This chain uses TRBV19 with TRBJ1-5; tentatively, D is TRBD1 (5 bases). The CDR3 extends over 16 amino acids. V lost 4 bases and J 7 bases, leaving 20 bases between the germline ends. Germline V gene data show CDR1 as LNHDA and CDR2 as SQIVND (reference sequence). The CDR3 here is CASSKTVLSGEQPQHF. CDR3 nucleotides: TGTGCCAGTAGTAAAACGGTTCTCTCGGGGGAACAGCCCCAGCATTTT.

DNA of the CDR3: TGTGCCAGCGGGGCCGACCTTACGATGCAGTACTTC. Residues: CASGADLTMQYF. The V and J genes are TRBV7-9 and TRBJ2-7; TRBD1 might be the D (5 bases). Germline CDR1 and CDR2: SEHNR and FQNEAQ (reference sequence). The CDR3 runs 12 residues. V was pared by 8 bases and J by 9 bases, with 17 bases between. Complete variable domain (other parts from reference TRBV7-9 and TRBJ2-7): DTGVSQNPRHKITKRGQNVTFRCDPISEHNRLYWYRQTLGQGPEFLTYFQNEAQLEKSRLLSDRFSAERPKGSFSTLEIQRTEQGDSAMYLCASGADLTMQYFGPGTRLTVT.

This sequence joins TRBV11-3 and TRBJ2-1, with 9 bases identical to TRBD2. The CDR3 contains 16 residues. V shed 2 bases and J 3 bases; nucleotides not matched to a gene: 5. Germline CDR1 is SGHNT and CDR2 is YENEEA. The CDR3 loop reads CASSLTGRGGYNEQFF. CDR3 bases: TGTGCCAGCAGCTTAACGGGGCGGGGGGGCTACAATGAGCAGTTCTTC.

This clone was seen only a few times. V usage is TRBV13 and J usage is TRBJ1-2; weak D call: TRBD1 (6 bases). V gave up 5 bases and J gave up 4 bases, with 17 bases separating them. CDR3 length: 15 residues. Germline V gene sequence: CDR1 PRHDT, CDR2 FYEKMQ (reference sequence). CDR3 loop: CASSKRTEAFYGYTF. CDR3 bases: TGTGCCAGCAGCAAACGGACAGAAGCCTTCTATGGCTACACCTTC.

The CDR3 reads CARHRSYQETQYF. CDR3 bases: TGTGCCAGACACCGTTCGTACCAAGAGACCCAGTACTTC. The chain joins TRBV27 to TRBJ2-5; D is unresolved. CDR1 is MNHEY, CDR2 SMNVEV, per germline (reference sequence). Trimming removed 9 bases from V and 0 bases from J, with 11 bases in between. The CDR3 covers 13 residues.

This chain links TRBV6-1 with TRBJ1-4, with D perhaps matching TRBD1 (6 bases). CDR1 and CDR2 from the germline V gene are MNHNS and SASEGT. There are 12 residues in the CDR3. The V and J ends lost 6 bases and 8 bases respectively, with 10 bases between them. CDR3 residues: CASSQGSEKLFF. The CDR3 DNA sequence: TGTGCCAGCAGCCAGGGGAGCGAAAAACTGTTTTTT.

The chain employs TRBV5-1 and TRBJ1-1; D remains ambiguous. Germline CDR1 reads SGHRS; CDR2 reads YFSETQ. The V end lost 0 bases, the J end lost 5 bases, and 14 bases lay between the germline ends. The CDR3 runs to 15 residues. In DNA, the CDR3 is TGCGCCAGCAGCTTGGGGAAGGGAGTGGGTACTGAAGCTTTCTTT. Its translation: CASSLGKGVGTEAFF.

This clone appeared a few times. J is TRBJ2-1 and V is TRBV10-1, with D perhaps TRBD2 (6 bases). Germline CDR1 WNHNN, CDR2 SYGVQD (reference sequence). V was clipped by 4 bases and J by 12 bases, with 16 bases between them. This CDR3 contains 13 residues. CDR3 bases: TGCGCCAGCAGTGGACTAGGCATCCAGGCGCAGTTCTTC. It codes for CASSGLGIQAQFF.

The chain joins TRBV29-1 to TRBJ1-1; D is unresolved. With 2 bases removed from V and 0 bases from J, the gap between germline ends came to 7 bases. The CDR3 length is 13 residues. The V gene's germline CDR1 is SQVTM and CDR2 ANQGSEA. Here the CDR3 reads CSVEQRLNTEAFF. CDR3 DNA: TGCAGCGTTGAACAACGGTTGAACACTGAAGCTTTCTTT.

V gene TRBV7-2 combines with J gene TRBJ2-1; a weak D match, TRBD1 (6 bases). The CDR3 is made up of 13 amino acids. The germline CDR1 and CDR2 sequences are SGHTA and FQGNSA. V was clipped by 3 bases and J by 15 bases, with 18 bases between them. The CDR3 protein is CASSFPARGLAFF. For the CDR3, the DNA is TGTGCCAGCAGCTTCCCAGCCAGGGGTCTGGCGTTCTTC.

This clone turned up a few times. The CDR3 coding sequence is TGTGCCAGCAGTGCCGACAGTTACTATGGCTACACCTTC. Translated, it gives CASSADSYYGYTF. The V gene is TRBV25-1, the J gene TRBJ1-2, with D perhaps TRBD1 (5 bases). Trimming shortened V by 4 bases and J by 3 bases, and 9 bases separated the two germline ends. Germline loops: CDR1 MGHDK, CDR2 SYGVNS. The CDR3 is 13 residues long.

The V call is TRBV5-1, the J call TRBJ2-3; the D gene is possibly TRBD2 (6 bases). The ends were cut back, 2 bases at V and 5 bases at J, with 15 bases in the middle. Germline V lookup: CDR1 SGHRS, CDR2 YFSETQ. This CDR3 is 15 amino acids long. Here the CDR3 DNA reads TGCGCCAGCAGCTTCGTCGGACTAACTCTAGATACGCAGTATTTT. Translation gives CASSFVGLTLDTQYF.

Only a few counts were recorded for this clone. The V and J genes are TRBV7-6 and TRBJ2-3, with D maybe TRBD2 (5 bases). This CDR3 contains 14 residues. The germline V gene has CDR1 SGHVS and CDR2 FNYEAQ. With 2 bases removed from V and 2 bases from J, the gap between germline ends came to 8 bases. CDR3 nucleotides: TGTGCCAGCAGCTTACGCCGGGACACAGATACGCAGTATTTT. It codes for CASSLRRDTDTQYF.